These 4 T cell receptor beta chains were all obtained from the same sample, sequenced in a study of T cell responses to AZD1222 COVID-19 vaccine. Sequencing used immunoSEQ multiplex PCR; TCRdb keeps in-frame clones, though not all of them. The repertoire holds 150,000 or so clones, with approximately 90% as singletons. The starting material was peripheral blood, obtained on day 0 of AZD1222 vaccination. The origin of the receptors is an adult in good health.

This clone was recorded only once. This chain connects TRBV20-1 to TRBJ2-7; 8 nucleotides agree with TRBD1. The CDR3 runs to 11 residues. With V trimmed by 6 bases and J by 6 bases, 4 bases remained unmatched. Germline lookup yields CDR1 DFQATT and CDR2 SNEGSKA (reference sequence). The CDR3 nucleotides are TGCAGTGCGACCAGGGGGCGCGAGCAGTACTTC. It encodes CSATRGREQYF.

This clone appeared a single time. The rearrangement uses TRBV19 and TRBJ1-5; a possible D gene is TRBD1 (5 bases). The V end lost 11 bases, the J end lost 5 bases, and 19 bases lay between the germline ends. CDR1 and CDR2 from the germline V gene are LNHDA and SQIVND (reference sequence). CDR3 length: 14 amino acids. The CDR3 protein is CAPHPLGGHQPQHF. In nucleotides, the CDR3 is TGTGCCCCCCACCCCCTGGGGGGACATCAGCCCCAGCATTTT.

V is TRBV5-6 and J is TRBJ1-1, with D unclear. CDR1 and CDR2 (germline): SGHDT, YYEEEE. The CDR3 sequence is 14 residues long. The V gene lost 2 bases and the J gene lost 1 base, with 9 bases spanning the gap. The CDR3 coding sequence is TGTGCCAGCAGCTTTTTTCGCGGGAACACTGAAGCTTTCTTT. Protein: CASSFFRGNTEAFF.

The V and J genes are TRBV28 and TRBJ1-5; 9 bases are a match to TRBD1. Germline CDR1 and CDR2: MDHEN and SYDVKM. The CDR3 has 16 residues. V shed 1 base and J 5 bases; nucleotides not matched to a gene: 6. The CDR3 region has the DNA TGTGCCAGCAGTTTATCTCTACAGGGGGCGGATCAGCCCCAGCATTTT. The encoded protein is CASSLSLQGADQPQHF.